This TCR beta chain was observed in a study of T cell responses to AZD1222 COVID-19 vaccine. Whole-study context: Second doses that came at about 4 or about 12 weeks were put together. Findings and caveats of the study: The CD4 TCRs associated with vaccination extended across spike and predominated at 160-218 and 743-854. Clonal diversity was possibly underestimated, and white British individuals and females predominated among donors. Close to half of spike-specific TCRs reportedly recognize unmutated variant regions.

Sequencing used immunoSEQ multiplex PCR; TCRdb keeps in-frame clones, though not all of them. The profile covers about 120,000 clones, with 80% to 90% appearing a single time and about 8.5% taken by the ten largest. The CDR3 extends over 16 amino acids. The V gene's germline CDR1 is GTSNPN and CDR2 SVGIG (reference sequence). V trimming: 0 bases; J trimming: 3 bases; junction bases outside the gene matches: 6. A word on this clone: The antigen remains unidentified.

This clonotype was obtained from an adult in good health. The source was peripheral blood, collected on day 0 of AZD1222 vaccination. J is TRBJ1-3 and V is TRBV30, with 9 bases fitting TRBD1. The CDR3 region has the DNA TGTGCCTGGAGTGTGGGGACAGGGTTAGGTGGAAACACCATATATTTT. Translating it yields CAWSVGTGLGGNTIYF.